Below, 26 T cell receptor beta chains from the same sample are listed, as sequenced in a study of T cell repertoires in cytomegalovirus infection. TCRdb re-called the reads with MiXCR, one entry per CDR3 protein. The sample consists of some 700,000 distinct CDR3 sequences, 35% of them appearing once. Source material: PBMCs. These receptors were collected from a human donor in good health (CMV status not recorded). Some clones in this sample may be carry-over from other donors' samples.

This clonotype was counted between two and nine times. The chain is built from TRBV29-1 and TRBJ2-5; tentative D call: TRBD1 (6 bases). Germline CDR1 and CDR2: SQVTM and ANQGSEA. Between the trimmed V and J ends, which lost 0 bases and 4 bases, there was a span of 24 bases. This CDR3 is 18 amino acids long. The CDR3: CSVEEDRGGDTILETQYF. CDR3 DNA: TGCAGCGTTGAAGAGGATCGGGGTGGGGACACAATCTTAGAGACCCAGTACTTC.

This CDR3 is CAWSATYTDTQYF. Written as DNA, the CDR3 is TGTGCCTGGAGTGCCACCTACACAGATACGCAGTATTTT. The chain carries TRBV30 and TRBJ2-3, with D unresolved. Trimming removed 1 base at V and 2 bases at J, with 7 bases between. CDR1 and CDR2 (germline): GTSNPN, SVGIG (reference sequence). This CDR3 region has 13 residues. The whole variable domain, remainder taken from reference TRBV30 and TRBJ2-3, is SQTIHQWPATLVQPVGSPLSLECTVEGTSNPNLYWYRQAAGRGLQLLFYSVGIGQISSEVPQNLSASRPQDRQFILSSKKLLLSDSGFYLCAWSATYTDTQYFGPGTRLTVL.

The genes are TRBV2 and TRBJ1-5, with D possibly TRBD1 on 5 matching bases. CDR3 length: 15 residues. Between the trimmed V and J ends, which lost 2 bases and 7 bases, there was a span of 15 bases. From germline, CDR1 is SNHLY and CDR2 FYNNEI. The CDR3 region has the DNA TGTGCCAGCAGTGAATACGACAGCGCGATACAGCCCCAGCATTTT. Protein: CASSEYDSAIQPQHF.

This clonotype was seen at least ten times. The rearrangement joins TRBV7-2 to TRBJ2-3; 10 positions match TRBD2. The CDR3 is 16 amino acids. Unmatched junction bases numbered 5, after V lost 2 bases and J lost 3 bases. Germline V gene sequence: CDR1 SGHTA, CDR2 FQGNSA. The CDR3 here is CASSLTSGIGTDTQYF. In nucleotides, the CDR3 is TGTGCCAGCAGCTTAACTAGCGGGATTGGAACAGATACGCAGTATTTT.

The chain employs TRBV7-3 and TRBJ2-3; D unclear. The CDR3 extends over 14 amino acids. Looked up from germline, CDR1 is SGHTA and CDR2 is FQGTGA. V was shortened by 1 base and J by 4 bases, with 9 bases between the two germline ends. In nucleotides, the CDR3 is TGTGCCAGCAGCTTAAACCCCCCCCCAGATACGCAGTATTTT. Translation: CASSLNPPPDTQYF. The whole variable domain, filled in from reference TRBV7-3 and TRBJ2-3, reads GAGVSQTPSNKVTEKGKYVELRCDPISGHTALYWYRQSLGQGPEFLIYFQGTGAADDSGLPNDRFFAVRPEGSVSTLKIQRTERGDSAVYLCASSLNPPPDTQYFGPGTRLTVL.

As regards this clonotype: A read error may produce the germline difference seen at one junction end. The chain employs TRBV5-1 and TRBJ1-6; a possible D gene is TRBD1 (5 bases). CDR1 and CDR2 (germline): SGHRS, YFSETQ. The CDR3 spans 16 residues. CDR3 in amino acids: CANSLDTSSYNSPLHF. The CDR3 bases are TGCGCCAACAGCTTGGACACGAGCTCCTATAATTCACCCCTCCACTTT.

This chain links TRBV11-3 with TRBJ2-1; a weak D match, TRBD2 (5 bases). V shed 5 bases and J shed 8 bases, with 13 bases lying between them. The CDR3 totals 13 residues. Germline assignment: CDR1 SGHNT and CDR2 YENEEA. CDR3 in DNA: TGTGCCAGCAGCGCAGTCCCGGGGTATGAGCAGTTCTTC. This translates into CASSAVPGYEQFF.

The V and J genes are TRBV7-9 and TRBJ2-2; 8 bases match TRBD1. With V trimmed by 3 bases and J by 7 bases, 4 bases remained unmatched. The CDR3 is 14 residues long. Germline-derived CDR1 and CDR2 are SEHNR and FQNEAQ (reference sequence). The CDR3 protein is CASSLTGVIGELFF. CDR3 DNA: TGTGCCAGCAGCTTGACAGGGGTTATCGGGGAGCTGTTTTTT.

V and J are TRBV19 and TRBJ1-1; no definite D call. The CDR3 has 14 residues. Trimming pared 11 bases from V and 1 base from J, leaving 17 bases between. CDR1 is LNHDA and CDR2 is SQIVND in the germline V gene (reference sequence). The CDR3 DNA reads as TGTGCCCTCAGAGCTACGGGAAAGAACACTGAAGCTTTCTTT. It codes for CALRATGKNTEAFF.

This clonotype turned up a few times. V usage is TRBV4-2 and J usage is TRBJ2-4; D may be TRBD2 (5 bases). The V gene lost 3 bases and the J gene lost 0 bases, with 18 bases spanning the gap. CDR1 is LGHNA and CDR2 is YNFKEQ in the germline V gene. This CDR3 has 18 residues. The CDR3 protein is CASSQIRGEEPAKNIQYF. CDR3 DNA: TGTGCCAGCAGCCAGATCCGGGGTGAAGAACCAGCCAAAAACATTCAGTACTTC.

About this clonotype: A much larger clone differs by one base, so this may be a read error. CDR3 sequence (DNA): TGTGCCAGCAGCTTGACTGGAGGGAAGTACTTC. Amino acids: CASSLTGGKYF. This chain links TRBV7-2 with TRBJ2-7; TRBD2 is a possible D gene (6 bases). V lost 3 bases, J lost 11 bases, and 11 bases lay in between. This CDR3 is 11 amino acids long. Germline V CDR1 and CDR2: SGHTA, FQGNSA. Combining the CDR3 with reference TRBV7-2 and TRBJ2-7 gives the whole variable domain GAGVSQSPSNKVTEKGKDVELRCDPISGHTALYWYRQSLGQGLEFLIYFQGNSAPDKSGLPSDRFSAERTGGSVSTLTIQRTQQEDSAVYLCASSLTGGKYFGPGTRLTVT.

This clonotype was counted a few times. The CDR3 is CASSYLGTGGRQETQYF. The DNA of the CDR3 is TGTGCCAGCAGTTACTTGGGGACAGGGGGCCGTCAAGAGACCCAGTACTTC. The chain uses TRBV6-2 or TRBV6-3 and TRBJ2-5, with 12 nucleotides matching TRBD1. The CDR3 contains 17 residues. The V gene's germline CDR1 is MNHEY and CDR2 SVGEGT. Trimming at V came to 1 base and at J to 2 bases, leaving 5 bases not matched to a gene.

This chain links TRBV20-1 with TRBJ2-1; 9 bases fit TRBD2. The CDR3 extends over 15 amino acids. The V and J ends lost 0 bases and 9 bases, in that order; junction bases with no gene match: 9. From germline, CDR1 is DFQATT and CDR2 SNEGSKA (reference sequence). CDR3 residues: CSARDGREGLTEQFF. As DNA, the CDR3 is TGCAGTGCTAGAGATGGGCGGGAGGGTCTCACTGAGCAGTTCTTC.

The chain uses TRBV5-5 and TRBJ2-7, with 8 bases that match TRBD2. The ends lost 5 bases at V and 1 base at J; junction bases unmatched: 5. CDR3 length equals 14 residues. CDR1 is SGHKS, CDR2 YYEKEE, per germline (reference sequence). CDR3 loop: CASRLPGGSYEQYF. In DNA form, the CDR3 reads TGTGCCAGCAGGTTACCGGGGGGGTCCTACGAGCAGTACTTC.

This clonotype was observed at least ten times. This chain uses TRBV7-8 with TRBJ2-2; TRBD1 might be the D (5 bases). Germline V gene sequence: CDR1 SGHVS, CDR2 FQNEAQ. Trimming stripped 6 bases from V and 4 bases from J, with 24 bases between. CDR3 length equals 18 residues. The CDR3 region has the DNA TGTGCCAGCAGAAAAGCTAGGCGGCAGGGTGGTAGCACCGGGGAGCTGTTTTTT. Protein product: CASRKARRQGGSTGELFF. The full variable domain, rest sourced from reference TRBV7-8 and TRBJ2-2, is GAGVSQSPRYKVAKRGQDVALRCDPISGHVSLFWYQQALGQGPEFLTYFQNEAQLDKSGLPSDRFFAERPEGSVSTLKIQRTQQEDSAVYLCASRKARRQGGSTGELFFGEGSRLTVL.

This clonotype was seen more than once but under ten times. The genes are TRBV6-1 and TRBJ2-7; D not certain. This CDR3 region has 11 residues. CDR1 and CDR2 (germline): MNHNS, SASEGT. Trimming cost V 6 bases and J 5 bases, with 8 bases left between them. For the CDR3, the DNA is TGTGCCAGCAGCAACCTCCACGAGCAGTACTTC. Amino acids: CASSNLHEQYF.

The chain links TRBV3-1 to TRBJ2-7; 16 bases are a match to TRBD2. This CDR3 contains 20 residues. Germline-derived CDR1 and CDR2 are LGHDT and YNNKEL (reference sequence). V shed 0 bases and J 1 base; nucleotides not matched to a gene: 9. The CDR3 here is CASSQDGTSGRAFTSYEQYF. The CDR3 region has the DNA TGTGCCAGCAGCCAAGATGGGACTAGCGGGAGGGCCTTCACGTCCTACGAGCAGTACTTC.

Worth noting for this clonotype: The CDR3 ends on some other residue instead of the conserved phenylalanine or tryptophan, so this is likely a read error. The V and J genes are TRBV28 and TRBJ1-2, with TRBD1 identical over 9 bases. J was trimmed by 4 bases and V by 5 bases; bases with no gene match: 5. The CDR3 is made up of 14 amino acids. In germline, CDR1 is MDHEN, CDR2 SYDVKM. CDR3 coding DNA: TGTGCCAGCAGTGCGACAGGGGGAATCTATGGCTACACCTTA. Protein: CASSATGGIYGYTL.

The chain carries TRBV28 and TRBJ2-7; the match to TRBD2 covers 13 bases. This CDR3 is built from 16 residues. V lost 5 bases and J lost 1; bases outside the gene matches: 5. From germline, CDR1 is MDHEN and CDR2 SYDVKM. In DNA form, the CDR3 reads TGTGCCAGCAGTCTCGGACTAGCGGGAGCTTCCTACGAGCAGTACTTC. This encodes CASSLGLAGASYEQYF.

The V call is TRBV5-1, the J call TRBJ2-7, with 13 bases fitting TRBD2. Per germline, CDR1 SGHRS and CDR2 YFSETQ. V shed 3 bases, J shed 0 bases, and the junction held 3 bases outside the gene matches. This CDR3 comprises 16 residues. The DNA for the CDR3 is TGCGCCAGCAGCTCCGGGACTAGCGGGACCTCCTACGAGCAGTACTTC. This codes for CASSSGTSGTSYEQYF.

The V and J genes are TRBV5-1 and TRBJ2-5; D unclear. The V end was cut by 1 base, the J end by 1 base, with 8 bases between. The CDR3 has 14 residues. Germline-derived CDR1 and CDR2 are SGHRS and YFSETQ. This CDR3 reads CASSLTVLQETQYF. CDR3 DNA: TGCGCCAGCAGCTTGACAGTCCTCCAAGAGACCCAGTACTTC.

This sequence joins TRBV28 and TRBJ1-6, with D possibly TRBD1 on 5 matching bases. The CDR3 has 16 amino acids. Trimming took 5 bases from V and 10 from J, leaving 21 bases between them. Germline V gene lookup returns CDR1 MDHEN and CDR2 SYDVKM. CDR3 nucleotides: TGTGCCAGCAGTAATCCACCCTTCAGGGCGGGATCACCCCTCCACTTT. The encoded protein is CASSNPPFRAGSPLHF. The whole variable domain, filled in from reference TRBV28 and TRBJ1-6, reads DVKVTQSSRYLVKRTGEKVFLECVQDMDHENMFWYRQDPGLGLRLIYFSYDVKMKEKGDIPEGYSVSREKKERFSLILESASTNQTSMYLCASSNPPFRAGSPLHFGNGTRLTVT.

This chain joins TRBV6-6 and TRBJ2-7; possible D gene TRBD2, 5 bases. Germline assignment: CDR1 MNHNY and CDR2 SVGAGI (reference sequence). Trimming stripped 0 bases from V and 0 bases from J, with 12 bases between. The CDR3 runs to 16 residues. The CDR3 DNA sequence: TGTGCCAGCAGTTACTCGACTGGTACTAGCTCCTACGAGCAGTACTTC. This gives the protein CASSYSTGTSSYEQYF.

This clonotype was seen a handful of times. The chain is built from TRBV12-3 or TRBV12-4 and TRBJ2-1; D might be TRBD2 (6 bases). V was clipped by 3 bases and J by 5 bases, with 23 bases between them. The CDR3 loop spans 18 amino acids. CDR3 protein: CASSLILSGGRNNNEQFF. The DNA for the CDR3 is TGTGCCAGCAGTTTGATCCTTAGCGGAGGACGAAATAACAATGAGCAGTTCTTC.

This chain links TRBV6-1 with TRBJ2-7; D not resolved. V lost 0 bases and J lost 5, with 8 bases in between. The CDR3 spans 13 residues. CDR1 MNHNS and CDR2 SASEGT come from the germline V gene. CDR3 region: CASSEALGNEQYF. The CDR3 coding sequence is TGTGCCAGCAGTGAAGCGCTGGGTAACGAGCAGTACTTC.

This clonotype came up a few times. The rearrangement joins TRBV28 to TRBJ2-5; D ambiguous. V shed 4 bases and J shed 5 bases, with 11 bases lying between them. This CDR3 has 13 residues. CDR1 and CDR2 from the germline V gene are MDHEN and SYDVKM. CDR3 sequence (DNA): TGTGCCAGCAGTTCGGACGGTTGGGAGACCCAGTACTTC. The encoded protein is CASSSDGWETQYF.